The 6 T cell receptor beta chains below were found in one sample sequenced in a study of T cells in tumors and immune-related adverse events. TCRdb keeps only in-frame clones here, not all; method: immunoSEQ multiplex PCR. The sample lists about 24,000 clones; over 80% were seen once. The sequencing here drew on lymph node tissue, taken from a patient treated with anti-PD-1 therapy. These receptor sequences come from a female donor with metastatic renal cell carcinoma.

The V and J genes are TRBV4-1 and TRBJ2-3; TRBD2 aligns across 12 bases. Germline V gives CDR1 MGHRA, CDR2 YSYEKL. V was pared by 3 bases and J by 14 bases, with 12 bases of the junction left unmatched. The CDR3 sequence is 15 residues long. CDR3 region: CASSQSGTSGLKGYF. CDR3 nucleotide sequence: TGCGCCAGCAGCCAGTCCGGGACTAGCGGGCTCAAAGGGTATTTT.

The chain recombines TRBV2 with TRBJ2-2, with no clear D. From germline, CDR1 is SNHLY and CDR2 FYNNEI. V gave up 10 bases and J gave up 3 bases, with 6 bases separating them. The CDR3 covers 11 residues. The CDR3: CATAYTGELFF. In nucleotides, the CDR3 is TGTGCCACCGCCTACACCGGGGAGCTGTTTTTT.

The chain links TRBV6-1 to TRBJ2-7; the D gene is possibly TRBD1 (5 bases). Trimming cost V 8 bases and J 2 bases, with 16 bases left between them. Per the germline V gene, CDR1 is MNHNS and CDR2 is SASEGT. The CDR3 loop spans 14 amino acids. For the CDR3, the DNA is TGTGCCAGCTTGAGAGGAATACAGGCCTACGAGCAGTACTTC. Residues: CASLRGIQAYEQYF.

V usage is TRBV28 and J usage is TRBJ1-2; D may be TRBD1 (5 bases). V lost 6 bases and J 7 bases, leaving 15 bases between the germline ends. This CDR3 comprises 13 residues. Germline V gene data show CDR1 as MDHEN and CDR2 as SYDVKM. CDR3: CASRLDVRGGYTF. Written as DNA, the CDR3 is TGTGCCAGCAGATTGGACGTGAGGGGTGGCTACACCTTC.

This chain connects TRBV7-9 to TRBJ1-2; D unresolved. V lost 1 base and J 8 bases, leaving 14 bases between the germline ends. The CDR3 runs to 14 residues. CDR1 and CDR2 (germline): SEHNR, FQNEAQ (reference sequence). CDR3 DNA: TGTGCCAGCAGCTTAGATGGTCGCCCGGGGGGCTACACCTTC. Translating gives CASSLDGRPGGYTF. Variable domain in full (rest from reference TRBV7-9 and TRBJ1-2): DTGVSQNPRHKITKRGQNVTFRCDPISEHNRLYWYRQTLGQGPEFLTYFQNEAQLEKSRLLSDRFSAERPKGSFSTLEIQRTEQGDSAMYLCASSLDGRPGGYTFGSGTRLTVV.

V and J are TRBV6-6 and TRBJ2-2; weak D call: TRBD2 (6 bases). The V end was cut by 5 bases, the J end by 6 bases, with 13 bases between. Germline assignment: CDR1 MNHNY and CDR2 SVGAGI (reference sequence). The CDR3 runs 14 residues. CDR3 region: CASSTEGWAGELFF. Here the CDR3 DNA reads TGTGCCAGCAGTACGGAGGGTTGGGCCGGGGAGCTGTTTTTT.